Below, 17 T cell receptor beta chains from the same sample are listed, as sequenced in a study of cytomegalovirus exposure and HLA in healthy donors (dated by TCRdb to 2015 to 2018). To prepare the library, the immunoSEQ multiplex PCR assay was applied. For the multiplex PCR, a mixture combining 60 forward primers for TCR Vbeta segments and 13 reverse primers for TCR Jbeta segments was used. In TCRdb, the immuneACCESS table is reduced to in-frame sequences with V and J assigned. These tables do not hold every clone; where another copy was compared, an unresolved V gene accounts for under half, and the others remain unexplained. Recorded for this sample are 200,000 or so clones; 81% of them occurred a single time. The ten largest account for around 4% of the sample. The sequenced material came from PBMCs. The source of these receptors is a man aged 50 or older in good health and CMV-seronegative.

The gene calls are TRBV6-1 and TRBJ1-5; possible D gene TRBD1, 6 bases. V lost 4 bases to trimming and J lost 2 bases, with 9 bases between them. The germline V gene has CDR1 MNHNS and CDR2 SASEGT. This CDR3 contains 14 residues. The CDR3, as DNA: TGTGCCAGCAGTGTGGGGGCGCGCAATCAGCCCCAGCATTTT. The encoded protein is CASSVGARNQPQHF.

The rearrangement uses TRBV4-1 and TRBJ2-5; TRBD2 matches 7 bases. J lost 5 bases, V lost 1 base, and 19 bases had no gene match. Germline assignment: CDR1 MGHRA and CDR2 YSYEKL. This CDR3 is built from 19 residues. CDR3 region: CASSQGLGITGAGGETQYF. DNA for the CDR3: TGCGCCAGCAGCCAAGGCCTTGGTATTACAGGCGCCGGGGGGGAGACCCAGTACTTC.

This clone was counted only a few times. The chain combines TRBV19 with TRBJ1-1, with D tentatively TRBD1 (6 bases). The germline V gene has CDR1 LNHDA and CDR2 SQIVND (reference sequence). Trimming cost V 5 bases and J 1 base, with 14 bases left between them. The CDR3 totals 15 residues. The chain's CDR3 is CASSFNGQTNTEAFF. CDR3 bases: TGTGCCAGTAGTTTTAATGGACAGACGAACACTGAAGCTTTCTTT.

The rearrangement links TRBV4-1 to TRBJ2-7, with 12 bases aligning to TRBD2. Germline V CDR1 and CDR2: MGHRA, YSYEKL. This CDR3 contains 16 residues. J lost 3 bases, V lost 3 bases, and 6 bases had no gene match. In nucleotides, the CDR3 is TGCGCCAGCAGCCAGTCGCTAGCGGGGGGGGGCTACGAGCAGTACTTC. Translated, it gives CASSQSLAGGGYEQYF.

J is TRBJ2-1 and V is TRBV19, with a tentative D call TRBD2 (5 bases). Trimming stripped 4 bases from V and 3 bases from J, with 10 bases between. Germline V lookup: CDR1 LNHDA, CDR2 SQIVND (reference sequence). This CDR3 is 14 amino acids long. Here the CDR3 DNA reads TGTGCCAGTAGTACAGCGGTAAGCTACAATGAGCAGTTCTTC. Protein: CASSTAVSYNEQFF.

In its sample, this clone was seen once. The chain combines TRBV4-1 with TRBJ1-6, with TRBD1 identical over 8 bases. With 4 bases clipped from V and 7 bases from J, the junction kept 9 bases outside the gene matches. The CDR3 contains 16 residues. CDR1 and CDR2 (germline): MGHRA, YSYEKL. The CDR3 DNA reads TGCGCCAGCAGCCCCAGGACAGGGTTTGACAATTCACCCCTCCACTTT. Its translation: CASSPRTGFDNSPLHF.

The chain has TRBV2 and TRBJ2-6; D unresolved. V gave up 7 bases and J gave up 1 base, with 11 bases separating them. The V gene's germline CDR1 is SNHLY and CDR2 FYNNEI. This CDR3 has 15 residues. The CDR3 bases are TGTGCCAGCAAAATGGGCGAGTCTGGGGCCAACGTCCTGACTTTC. Amino acid sequence: CASKMGESGANVLTF.

V gene TRBV4-2 combines with J gene TRBJ2-3; 11 bases match TRBD2. Germline CDR1 reads LGHNA; CDR2 reads YNFKEQ. Trimming took 1 base from V and 0 from J; bases not matched to a gene: 6. This CDR3 has 18 amino acids. This CDR3 is CASSQVAGGQESTDTQYF. The DNA of the CDR3 is TGTGCCAGCAGCCAAGTAGCGGGGGGGCAGGAGAGCACAGATACGCAGTATTTT.

V gene TRBV5-6 combines with J gene TRBJ2-5, with TRBD1 identical over 12 bases. The CDR3 is made up of 14 amino acids. Trimming removed 4 bases from V and 5 bases from J; junction bases left unmatched: 3. CDR1 is SGHDT, CDR2 YYEEEE, per germline. In DNA form, the CDR3 reads TGTGCCAGCAGCGGGACAGGGGGCTCGGAGACCCAGTACTTC. Residues: CASSGTGGSETQYF.

The chain recombines TRBV18 with TRBJ2-1, with unresolved D. The CDR3 runs 13 residues. Germline V gene data show CDR1 as KGHSH and CDR2 as LQKENI. The V end lost 0 bases, the J end lost 7 bases, and 7 bases lay between the germline ends. The CDR3 region is CASSPPSQNEQFF. The CDR3 nucleotides are TGTGCCAGCTCACCACCGTCCCAGAATGAGCAGTTCTTC.

The chain links TRBV2 to TRBJ1-6, with D tentatively TRBD1 (5 bases). The germline CDR1 and CDR2 sequences are SNHLY and FYNNEI. The CDR3 sequence is 15 residues long. With 1 base removed from V and 10 bases from J, the gap between germline ends came to 14 bases. The CDR3, as DNA: TGTGCCAGCAGTGAAGGGGGGGACGGTAGATCACCCCTCCACTTT. Amino acid sequence: CASSEGGDGRSPLHF.

The genes are TRBV30 and TRBJ2-7; D is perhaps TRBD2 (6 bases). With 7 bases removed from V and 3 bases from J, the gap between germline ends came to 19 bases. The CDR3 contains 14 residues. The germline CDR1 and CDR2 sequences are GTSNPN and SVGIG (reference sequence). The CDR3 is CASSGGPGNYEQYF. CDR3 bases: TGTGCCTCCTCCGGGGGTCCTGGGAACTACGAGCAGTACTTC. Looking up the rest from reference TRBV30 and TRBJ2-7 gives the full variable domain: SQTIHQWPATLVQPVGSPLSLECTVEGTSNPNLYWYRQAAGRGLQLLFYSVGIGQISSEVPQNLSASRPQDRQFILSSKKLLLSDSGFYLCASSGGPGNYEQYFGPGTRLTVT.

The chain has TRBV27 and TRBJ1-4; 9 positions match TRBD1. The germline V gene encodes CDR1 MNHEY and CDR2 SMNVEV (reference sequence). Trimming at V came to 8 bases and at J to 4 bases, leaving 14 bases not matched to a gene. CDR3 length equals 17 residues. CDR3 region: CASARRTGVFGNEKLFF. CDR3 DNA: TGTGCCAGCGCCCGTCGGACAGGGGTCTTTGGTAATGAAAAACTGTTTTTT.

The chain links TRBV6-5 to TRBJ2-3; possible D gene TRBD2, 6 bases. The germline V gene has CDR1 MNHEY and CDR2 SVGAGI. Trimming removed 10 bases at V and 2 bases at J, with 16 bases between. The CDR3 runs 14 residues. CDR3 in amino acids: CATSERGDTDTQYF. The CDR3 DNA follows: TGTGCCACTTCCGAACGCGGGGACACAGATACGCAGTATTTT.

The genes are TRBV29-1 and TRBJ2-3; weak D call: TRBD2 (6 bases). Looked up from germline, CDR1 is SQVTM and CDR2 is ANQGSEA. Trimming stripped 6 bases from V and 6 bases from J, with 19 bases between. The CDR3 is 14 residues long. The CDR3 loop reads CSVVSGSAGDTQYF. CDR3 nucleotides: TGCAGCGTAGTTAGCGGCTCTGCGGGGGATACGCAGTATTTT.

The chain joins TRBV5-6 to TRBJ2-1; no clear D. The CDR3 is 13 amino acids. Germline CDR1 reads SGHDT; CDR2 reads YYEEEE. V was clipped by 0 bases and J by 9 bases, with 10 bases between them. CDR3 amino acids: CASSLVRTVEQFF. The CDR3 nucleotides read TGTGCCAGCAGCTTGGTGAGAACGGTTGAGCAGTTCTTC.

The chain employs TRBV9 and TRBJ1-4; TRBD1 matches at 7 bases. Germline-derived CDR1 and CDR2 are SGDLS and YYNGEE. The junction had 14 bases not matched to a gene; V was cut back by 7 bases and J by 2 bases. This CDR3 spans 17 amino acids. This CDR3 is CASGSRDSLVTNEKLFF. The DNA for the CDR3 is TGTGCCAGCGGGAGCCGGGACAGCCTTGTGACTAATGAAAAACTGTTTTTT. Full variable domain (outside the CDR3, taken from reference TRBV9 and TRBJ1-4): DSGVTQTPKHLITATGQRVTLRCSPRSGDLSVYWYQQSLDQGLQFLIQYYNGEERAKGNILERFSAQQFPDLHSELNLSSLELGDSALYFCASGSRDSLVTNEKLFFGSGTQLSVL.